This T cell receptor (beta chain) was sequenced for a study of T cells in Graves' hyperthyroidism and ophthalmopathy. General observations from the study: The blood repertoire included most of the expanded thyroid clonotypes above 0.001.

The CDR3 is made up of 14 amino acids. The germline V gene has CDR1 SGHDT and CDR2 YYEEEE. V lost 4 bases and J lost 4, with 12 bases in between. This clonotype was counted only a few times. Its antigen is still unknown. RNA transcripts were the template for amplifying TCR beta CDR3 regions. Initially, a first-round RT-PCR of the TCR CDR3 employed the HTBI primer set. One entry per CDR3 protein, called by TCRdb with MiXCR from the multiplex PCR reads. The repertoire holds roughly 180,000 distinct CDR3 sequences, with about 9.4% as singletons. Sequenced sample: blood. This sequence was found in a young woman with Graves' hyperthyroidism that later progressed to Graves' ophthalmopathy. This rearrangement joins TRBV5-6 to TRBJ1-3; tentatively, D is TRBD1 (5 bases). Here the CDR3 DNA reads TGTGCCAGCAGCCAAGGGACGTCGGGAAACACCATATATTTT. This codes for CASSQGTSGNTIYF.